These 14 T cell receptor beta chains were sequenced from one sample in a study of technical replicates of blood from a few donors. Generated by immunoSEQ multiplex PCR, the TCRdb table keeps only in-frame clones and is missing some. The sample has about 74,000 clones; 95% are singletons. The sequencing sample was made of T cells isolated from PBMCs. The receptor source for this set is a human donor in good health.

The chain joins TRBV14 to TRBJ2-1; 14 nucleotides align to TRBD2. V was pared by 1 base and J by 12 bases, with 20 bases of the junction left unmatched. CDR1 is SGHDN, CDR2 FVKESK, per germline. The CDR3 totals 20 residues. This CDR3 reads CASSQGRGTSGGSPSRTQFF. The CDR3 bases are TGTGCCAGCAGCCAAGGTCGTGGGACTAGCGGGGGAAGCCCATCACGTACGCAGTTCTTC.

V usage is TRBV11-1 and J usage is TRBJ1-2; TRBD1 agrees at 11 bases. CDR1 is SGHAT and CDR2 is FQDESV in the germline V gene (reference sequence). After removal of 5 bases from V and 4 bases from J, the junction contained 6 bases not matched to a gene. This CDR3 contains 15 residues. CDR3 residues: CASSAGTGGFYGYTF. In DNA form, the CDR3 reads TGTGCCAGCAGCGCTGGGACAGGGGGTTTCTATGGCTACACCTTC.

The rearrangement joins TRBV6-6 to TRBJ1-3, with D perhaps matching TRBD1 (6 bases). This CDR3 spans 16 amino acids. CDR1 is MNHNY and CDR2 is SVGAGI in the germline V gene (reference sequence). V lost 3 bases and J 4 bases, leaving 16 bases between the germline ends. The CDR3 nucleotides are TGTGCCAGCAGTTATTTAACAGGGTTTACCGGAAACACCATATATTTT. This sequence encodes CASSYLTGFTGNTIYF.

V gene TRBV5-6 combines with J gene TRBJ2-7, with D possibly being TRBD1 (5 bases). Trimming stripped 7 bases from V and 1 base from J, with 12 bases between. Germline-derived CDR1 and CDR2 are SGHDT and YYEEEE. This CDR3 is built from 13 residues. CDR3 sequence (DNA): TGTGCCAGCGGATTTAGGGGTTCCTACGAGCAGTACTTC. It specifies CASGFRGSYEQYF.

The gene calls are TRBV9 and TRBJ2-2; D is possibly TRBD2 (6 bases). V gave up 0 bases and J gave up 1 base, with 7 bases separating them. CDR1 and CDR2 (germline): SGDLS, YYNGEE. This CDR3 is 15 amino acids long. The CDR3 DNA is TGTGCCAGCAGCGTAGAGGGACTGAACACCGGGGAGCTGTTTTTT. As protein: CASSVEGLNTGELFF.

This chain joins TRBV18 and TRBJ2-5; 8 bases map to TRBD1. The germline V gene encodes CDR1 KGHSH and CDR2 LQKENI. Trimming took 0 bases from V and 6 from J; bases not matched to a gene: 3. This CDR3 comprises 14 residues. The CDR3 nucleotides read TGTGCCAGCTCACCACCCCAGGGGGCCAAGACCCAGTACTTC. Its translation is CASSPPQGAKTQYF.

In DNA form, the CDR3 reads TGTGCCAGTTCGGCAAACGGGGACACTGAAGCTTTCTTT. Amino acid sequence: CASSANGDTEAFF. The chain has TRBV19 and TRBJ1-1; no firm D call. Germline V gives CDR1 LNHDA, CDR2 SQIVND (reference sequence). V shed 8 bases and J shed 3 bases, with 13 bases lying between them. This CDR3 has 13 amino acids.

This rearrangement joins TRBV2 to TRBJ2-5; D possibly corresponds to TRBD1 (5 bases). This CDR3 contains 12 residues. The germline gives CDR1 SNHLY, CDR2 FYNNEI. Between the trimmed V and J ends, which lost 4 bases and 4 bases, there was a span of 7 bases. The CDR3 protein is CASSGRGETQYF. The CDR3 bases are TGTGCCAGCAGTGGAAGGGGAGAGACCCAGTACTTC.

The chain recombines TRBV9 with TRBJ2-1; 7 nucleotides align to TRBD1. The ends lost 0 bases at V and 8 bases at J; junction bases unmatched: 8. CDR3 length equals 15 residues. Germline V gene lookup returns CDR1 SGDLS and CDR2 YYNGEE. The CDR3 is CASSVGQGGRYEQFF. The CDR3 DNA follows: TGTGCCAGCAGCGTAGGACAGGGTGGGCGCTATGAGCAGTTCTTC.

The gene calls are TRBV5-1 and TRBJ2-3; 10 nucleotides align to TRBD2. The CDR3 totals 12 residues. Looked up from germline, CDR1 is SGHRS and CDR2 is YFSETQ. V lost 0 bases and J lost 11; bases outside the gene matches: 0. The CDR3 DNA reads TGCGCCAGCAGCTTGGGACTAGCGGGGCAGTATTTT. It codes for CASSLGLAGQYF. The variable domain in full, completed from reference TRBV5-1 and TRBJ2-3, reads KAGVTQTPRYLIKTRGQQVTLSCSPISGHRSVSWYQQTPGQGLQFLFEYFSETQRNKGNFPGRFSGRQFSNSRSEMNVSTLELGDSALYLCASSLGLAGQYFGPGTRLTVL.

The rearrangement uses TRBV7-9 and TRBJ2-7, with D unresolved. Trimming removed 1 base at V and 5 bases at J, with 9 bases between. Germline loops: CDR1 SEHNR, CDR2 FQNEAQ (reference sequence). The CDR3 has 13 residues. This chain's CDR3 is CASSLEYANEQYF. DNA for the CDR3: TGTGCCAGCAGCTTAGAATATGCTAACGAGCAGTACTTC.

The chain joins TRBV29-1 to TRBJ2-7, with TRBD2 matching over 13 bases. The trim removed 7 bases at V and 9 bases at J, leaving 9 bases unmatched. The CDR3 is 13 amino acids. Germline V gene sequence: CDR1 SQVTM, CDR2 ANQGSEA. The CDR3 spells CSAELAGGPGQYF. In DNA form, the CDR3 reads TGCAGCGCCGAACTAGCGGGGGGGCCGGGGCAGTACTTC.

The chain joins TRBV29-1 to TRBJ1-2; possible D gene TRBD1, 5 bases. Trimming cost V 6 bases and J 1 base, with 12 bases left between them. The CDR3 extends over 13 amino acids. CDR1 is SQVTM, CDR2 ANQGSEA, per germline. This CDR3 is CSVDGGVNYGYTF. The CDR3 coding sequence is TGCAGCGTGGACGGGGGAGTTAACTATGGCTACACCTTC.

CDR3 in DNA: TGTGCCAGCAGCTCCTCTGGAAACAGGGGTACTAACTATGGCTACACCTTC. This sequence encodes CASSSSGNRGTNYGYTF. This sequence joins TRBV7-3 and TRBJ1-2, with 7 bases identical to TRBD1. CDR3 length: 17 residues. V lost 4 bases, J lost 0 bases, and 11 bases stayed unmatched. Germline V lookup: CDR1 SGHTA, CDR2 FQGTGA.